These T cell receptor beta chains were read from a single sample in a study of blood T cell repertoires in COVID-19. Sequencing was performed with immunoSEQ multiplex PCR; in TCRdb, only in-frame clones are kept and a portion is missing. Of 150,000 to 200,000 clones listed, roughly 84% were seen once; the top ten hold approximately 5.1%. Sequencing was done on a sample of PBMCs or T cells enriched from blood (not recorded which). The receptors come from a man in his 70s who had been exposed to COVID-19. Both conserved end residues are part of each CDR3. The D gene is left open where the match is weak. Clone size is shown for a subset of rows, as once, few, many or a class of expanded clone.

CDR3aa: CASRHGTGRLTNEKLFF
CDR3nt: TGCGCCAGCAGACACGGGACAGGGCGTCTAACTAATGAAAAACTGTTTTTT
abundance: -
d_gene: TRBD1
v_gene: TRBV5-1
j_gene: TRBJ1-4

CDR3aa: CASSLAPGLGNEQFF
CDR3nt: TGTGCCAGCAGCTTAGCCCCGGGACTAGGCAATGAGCAGTTCTTC
abundance: -
d_gene: TRBD2
v_gene: TRBV7-9
j_gene: TRBJ2-1

CDR3aa: CASSLGQLNEKLFF
CDR3nt: TGTGCCAGCTCCCTGGGACAGCTTAATGAAAAACTGTTTTTT
abundance: -
d_gene: TRBD1
v_gene: TRBV18
j_gene: TRBJ1-4

CDR3aa: CASSLIGGGQETQYF
CDR3nt: TGTGCCAGCAGCTTAATTGGCGGGGGGCAAGAGACCCAGTACTTC
abundance: -
d_gene: TRBD2
v_gene: TRBV7-3
j_gene: TRBJ2-5

CDR3aa: CASSLGANEQFF
CDR3nt: TGTGCCAGCAGTTTAGGGGCGAATGAGCAGTTCTTC
abundance: -
d_gene: -
v_gene: TRBV27
j_gene: TRBJ2-1

CDR3aa: CASSGTSGRAYEQYF
CDR3nt: TGTGCCAGCAGCGGGACTAGCGGGAGGGCCTACGAGCAGTACTTC
abundance: -
d_gene: TRBD2
v_gene: TRBV28
j_gene: TRBJ2-7

CDR3aa: CSASYGRVVTGELFF
CDR3nt: TGCAGTGCTAGTTACGGGAGGGTGGTCACCGGGGAGCTGTTTTTT
abundance: -
d_gene: TRBD2
v_gene: TRBV20-1
j_gene: TRBJ2-2

CDR3aa: CAWSVTRLGGDEQFF
CDR3nt: TGTGCCTGGAGTGTAACTAGACTAGGCGGAGATGAGCAGTTCTTC
abundance: -
d_gene: -
v_gene: TRBV30
j_gene: TRBJ2-1

CDR3aa: CASSQERANSPLHF
CDR3nt: TGTGCCAGCAGCCAAGAGCGCGCGAATTCACCCCTCCACTTT
abundance: -
d_gene: -
v_gene: TRBV3-1/TRBV3-2
j_gene: TRBJ1-6

CDR3aa: CASSKGTQNYGYTF
CDR3nt: TGTGCCAGCTCTAAAGGGACACAGAACTATGGCTACACCTTC
abundance: -
d_gene: -
v_gene: TRBV18
j_gene: TRBJ1-2

CDR3aa: CASSQVRLAGTGELFF
CDR3nt: TGCGCCAGCAGCCAAGTACGGTTAGCGGGCACCGGGGAGCTGTTTTTT
abundance: -
d_gene: TRBD2
v_gene: TRBV4-3
j_gene: TRBJ2-2

CDR3aa: CASATGLSNEKLFF
CDR3nt: TGTGCCAGCGCAACAGGGCTCTCTAATGAAAAACTGTTTTTT
abundance: -
d_gene: -
v_gene: TRBV27
j_gene: TRBJ1-4

CDR3aa: CASSQVRNQPQHF
CDR3nt: TGCGCCAGCAGCCAGGTCAGAAATCAGCCCCAGCATTTT
abundance: -
d_gene: -
v_gene: TRBV4-3
j_gene: TRBJ1-5

CDR3aa: CASSSSPWTSVSYEQYF
CDR3nt: TGTGCCAGCAGCTCTAGTCCCTGGACTAGCGTATCCTACGAGCAGTACTTC
abundance: -
d_gene: TRBD2
v_gene: TRBV11-2
j_gene: TRBJ2-7

CDR3aa: CASSLTGIHEQYF
CDR3nt: TGTGCCAGCAGTCTGACAGGTATCCACGAGCAGTACTTC
abundance: -
d_gene: -
v_gene: TRBV6-5
j_gene: TRBJ2-7

CDR3aa: CASTLNGGANTGELFF
CDR3nt: TGTGCCAGCACCCTAAATGGAGGGGCGAACACCGGGGAGCTGTTTTTT
abundance: -
d_gene: -
v_gene: TRBV7-2
j_gene: TRBJ2-2

CDR3aa: CASSLRAGHEQYF
CDR3nt: TGTGCCAGCAGTTTAAGGGCAGGGCACGAGCAGTACTTC
abundance: once
d_gene: -
v_gene: TRBV27
j_gene: TRBJ2-7

CDR3aa: CASSWQGDSPLHF
CDR3nt: TGTGCCAGCAGCTGGCAAGGGGATTCACCCCTCCACTTT
abundance: once
d_gene: -
v_gene: TRBV7-2
j_gene: TRBJ1-6

CDR3aa: CASSLLGGNSPLHF
CDR3nt: TGTGCCAGCAGCTTGCTTGGGGGGAATTCACCCCTCCACTTT
abundance: -
d_gene: -
v_gene: TRBV5-8
j_gene: TRBJ1-6

CDR3aa: CSASQGATDTQYF
CDR3nt: TGCAGTGCTAGTCAGGGGGCTACAGATACGCAGTATTTT
abundance: -
d_gene: TRBD1
v_gene: TRBV20-1
j_gene: TRBJ2-3

CDR3aa: CASSLGRGNGYTF
CDR3nt: TGTGCCAGCAGTCTTGGTCGGGGGAATGGCTACACCTTC
abundance: -
d_gene: -
v_gene: TRBV12-3/TRBV12-4
j_gene: TRBJ1-2

CDR3aa: CASSRPGTPVNTEAFF
CDR3nt: TGTGCCAGCAGCAGACCCGGGACACCGGTGAACACTGAAGCTTTCTTT
abundance: -
d_gene: -
v_gene: TRBV7-9
j_gene: TRBJ1-1

CDR3aa: CASSYTSGGALYNEQFF
CDR3nt: TGCGCCAGCAGCTACACTAGCGGGGGGGCCTTGTACAATGAGCAGTTCTTC
abundance: -
d_gene: TRBD2
v_gene: TRBV5-1
j_gene: TRBJ2-1

CDR3aa: CASSPSVGAGRNEQFF
CDR3nt: TGTGCCAGCAGTCCCAGCGTCGGAGCGGGAAGGAATGAGCAGTTCTTC
abundance: -
d_gene: TRBD2
v_gene: TRBV28
j_gene: TRBJ2-1

CDR3aa: CASSGGLSRNQPQHF
CDR3nt: TGTGCCAGCAGTGGGGGCCTATCCCGCAATCAGCCCCAGCATTTT
abundance: -
d_gene: -
v_gene: TRBV6-2/TRBV6-3
j_gene: TRBJ1-5

CDR3aa: CASSPGTGVFTNEKLFF
CDR3nt: TGTGCCAGCAGCCCCGGGACAGGGGTTTTTACTAATGAAAAACTGTTTTTT
abundance: -
d_gene: TRBD1
v_gene: TRBV7-6
j_gene: TRBJ1-4

CDR3aa: CASSPSTGGPLEQYF
CDR3nt: TGCGCCAGCAGCCCTTCGACAGGGGGTCCTCTGGAGCAGTACTTC
abundance: -
d_gene: TRBD1
v_gene: TRBV5-1
j_gene: TRBJ2-7

CDR3aa: CASSFSRQGDTQYF
CDR3nt: TGTGCCAGCAGCTTCAGTCGTCAGGGAGATACGCAGTATTTT
abundance: -
d_gene: -
v_gene: TRBV5-4
j_gene: TRBJ2-3